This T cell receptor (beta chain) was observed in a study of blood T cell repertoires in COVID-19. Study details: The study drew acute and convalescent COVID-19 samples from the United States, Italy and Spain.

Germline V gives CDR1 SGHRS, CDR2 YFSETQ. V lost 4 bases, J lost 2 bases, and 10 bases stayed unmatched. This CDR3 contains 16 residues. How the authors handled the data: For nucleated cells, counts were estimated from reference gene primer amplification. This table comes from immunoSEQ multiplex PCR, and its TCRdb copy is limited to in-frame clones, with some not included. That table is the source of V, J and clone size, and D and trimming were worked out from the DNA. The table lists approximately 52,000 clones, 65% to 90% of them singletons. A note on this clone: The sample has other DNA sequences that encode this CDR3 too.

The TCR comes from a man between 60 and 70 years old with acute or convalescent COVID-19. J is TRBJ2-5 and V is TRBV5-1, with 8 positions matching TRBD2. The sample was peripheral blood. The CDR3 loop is CASSNIGLAGQETQYF. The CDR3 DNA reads TGCGCCAGCAGCAACATCGGACTAGCAGGACAAGAGACCCAGTACTTC.